A few counts support the clone carrying this T cell receptor beta chain. The target antigen is unknown. TCRdb reanalysed the 5' RACE reads using MiXCR and keeps one entry per CDR3 protein. Of a few hundred thousand distinct CDR3 sequences listed, 16% are singletons. Trimming left V 5 bases short and J 8 bases short, with 14 bases between. The CDR3 sequence is 13 residues long. CDR1 is SEHNR, CDR2 FQNEAQ, per germline (reference sequence). The data derive from a study of T-cell memory formation after mild COVID-19. General study findings and limits: The second-wave clones peaking on day 37 were not confirmed as SARS-CoV-2-specific. Day 15 to 85 contracting clones showed balanced CD4/CD8; day 15 to 37 expanders favored CD4+.

Sequencing input: PBMCs or a T cell subset sorted from them (not recorded which). This clonotype was obtained from a man between 18 and 35 years old who had mild COVID-19 (a few samples of this study predate the infection). Cell type and time point are not known. The chain has TRBV7-9 and TRBJ2-3, with D maybe TRBD1 (5 bases). CDR3 in amino acids: CASSPQAPPTQYF. DNA of the CDR3: TGTGCCAGCAGCCCACAGGCCCCTCCTACGCAGTATTTT.